Reported below is one TCR beta chain. This specimen comes from a study of shared T cell receptors in the human thymus. Per germline, CDR1 MDHEN and CDR2 SYDVKM. J was trimmed by 3 bases and V by 0 bases; bases with no gene match: 10. This CDR3 has 17 residues. The repertoire was sequenced with immunoSEQ multiplex PCR; TCRdb's copy has only in-frame clones and lacks some. The sample includes about 710,000 clones, 87% of them seen just once. This sample also appeared in a second study, on human thymus T cells. According to that study: Corrective surgery for congenital heart defects was being performed on the healthy Finnish infants who served as donors. Corrective cardiac operations yielded the resected thymus tissue. Thymic and blood repertoires seemed to show skewed V and J gene use. In unrelated individuals, thymic repertoires overlapped highly, according to related research.

The sequenced sample was thymocytes. The chain uses TRBV28 and TRBJ2-7; 8 positions match TRBD2. The sequence derives from a boy under two years old with a congenital heart defect. The CDR3 spells CASSLCTGGGTFYEQYF. CDR3 DNA sequence: TGTGCCAGCAGTTTATGCACCGGGGGGGGGACTTTCTACGAGCAGTACTTC.